This T cell receptor beta chain was sequenced during a study of blood T cell repertoires in COVID-19. On the study more broadly: Material from acute and convalescent COVID-19 was sourced from the United States, Italy and Spain.

CDR3 length equals 18 residues. V shed 5 bases, J shed 0 bases, and the junction held 7 bases outside the gene matches. Germline CDR1 SGHVS, CDR2 FNYEAQ. Seattle researchers signed up patients amid active infection and tracked them longitudinally. Sequencing was performed with immunoSEQ multiplex PCR; in TCRdb, only in-frame clones are kept and a portion is missing. This sample yields about 340,000 clones, of which about 90% are seen a single time; about 6.3% belongs to the top ten. This receptor was identified in a woman between 50 and 59 years old with COVID-19, enrolled during active disease. V gene TRBV7-6 combines with J gene TRBJ1-6; TRBD1 agrees at 10 bases. The sample comprised peripheral blood. CDR3 nucleotide sequence: TGTGCCAGCAGCCCGGGGCGGACAGGGGGCTCCTATAATTCACCCCTCCACTTT. Translating it yields CASSPGRTGGSYNSPLHF.